The present T cell receptor beta chain was sequenced within a study of cytomegalovirus exposure and HLA in healthy donors. For the study at large: The use of the same platform for the 110 or so validation repertoires and the roughly 730 first-cohort repertoires was reported by a later analysis. Study-level findings and limits: The classifier was said to identify cytomegalovirus status with high specificity and sensitivity. Confirmation was obtained in vitro that a few CMV-associated chains are specific for CMV antigens.

Profiling relied on immunoSEQ multiplex PCR, and the TCRdb table lists in-frame clones only, not all of them. This table holds roughly 140,000 clones, roughly 90% found once. On this clone: What it binds is unknown.

The sequence was obtained from a man between 18 and 29 years old in good health and CMV-seronegative. Sequencing used PBMCs.

The CDR3 sequence is CASSPGQGPFWTEAFF. The CDR3, as DNA: TGCGCCAGCAGCCCAGGACAGGGGCCATTTTGGACTGAAGCTTTCTTT. The chain joins TRBV4-1 to TRBJ1-1, with 9 bases aligning to TRBD1. V was clipped by 4 bases and J by 5 bases; unmatched bases: 11. Per the germline V gene, CDR1 is MGHRA and CDR2 is YSYEKL. This CDR3 is built from 16 residues.